What follows describes a single T cell receptor beta chain. These data are taken from a study of blood T cell repertoires in COVID-19. Study at large: Donors in the United States, Italy and Spain gave samples during acute or convalescent COVID-19. PBMCs, B-cell-depleted T cells, or T cells provided the cDNA or gDNA that made up the material.

V shed 7 bases, J shed 5 bases, and the junction held 8 bases outside the gene matches. Germline V gene sequence: CDR1 LNHDA, CDR2 SQIVND (reference sequence). This CDR3 spans 15 amino acids. Authors' methods: Amplification with reference gene primers provided the estimates of nucleated cell counts. Method: immunoSEQ multiplex PCR; TCRdb's copy keeps in-frame clones and lacks some. For V, J and clone size, that table is used; D and trimming come from the DNA. The sample yields 120,000 or so clones, roughly nine tenths seen once. The rearrangement links TRBV19 to TRBJ2-2, with 9 bases fitting TRBD1. The sequenced sample consisted of peripheral blood. The sequence was obtained from an older man with active or convalescent COVID-19. The DNA of the CDR3 is TGTGCCAGTACTTGGACCGGACAGGGGACCGGGGAGCTGTTTTTT. This gives the protein CASTWTGQGTGELFF.